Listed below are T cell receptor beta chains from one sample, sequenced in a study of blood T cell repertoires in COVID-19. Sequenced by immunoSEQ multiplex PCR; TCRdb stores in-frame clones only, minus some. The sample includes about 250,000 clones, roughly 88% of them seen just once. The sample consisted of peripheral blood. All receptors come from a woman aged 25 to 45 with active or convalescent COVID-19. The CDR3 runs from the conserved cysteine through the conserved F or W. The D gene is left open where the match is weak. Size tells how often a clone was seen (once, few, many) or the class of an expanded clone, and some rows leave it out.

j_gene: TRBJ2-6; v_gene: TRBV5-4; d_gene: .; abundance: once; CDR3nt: TGTGCCAGCAGCTTGCCCCGGGCTGGGGCCAACGTCCTGACTTTC; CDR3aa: CASSLPRAGANVLTF
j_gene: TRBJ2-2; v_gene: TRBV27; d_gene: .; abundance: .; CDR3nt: TGTGCCAGCAGTTTACTTTCTGGGAGGCCCGGGGAGCTGTTTTTT; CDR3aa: CASSLLSGRPGELFF
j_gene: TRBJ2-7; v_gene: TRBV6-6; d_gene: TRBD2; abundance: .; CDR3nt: TGTGCCAGCAGTCCCCGCGGGGGTAGCGGGGGGGTCAGCTCCTACGAGCAGTACTTC; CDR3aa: CASSPRGGSGGVSSYEQYF
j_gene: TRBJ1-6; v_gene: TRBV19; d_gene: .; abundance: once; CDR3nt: TGTGCCAGTAGCCCCGGGACACCCGATTCACCCCTCCACTTT; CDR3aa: CASSPGTPDSPLHF
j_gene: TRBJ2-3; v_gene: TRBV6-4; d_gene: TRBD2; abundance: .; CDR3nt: TGTGCCAGCAGTGACGGGATAGCGGGGGCCACAGATACGCAGTATTTT; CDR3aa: CASSDGIAGATDTQYF
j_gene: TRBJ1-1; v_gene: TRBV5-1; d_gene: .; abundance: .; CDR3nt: TGCGCCAGCAGCGTGGAGGGGCGATTGAACACTGAAGCTTTCTTT; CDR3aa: CASSVEGRLNTEAFF
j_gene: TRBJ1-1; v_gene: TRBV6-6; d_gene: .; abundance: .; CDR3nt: TGTGCCAGCTCTAGGCAGGGGATGAACACTGAAGCTTTCTTT; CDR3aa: CASSRQGMNTEAFF
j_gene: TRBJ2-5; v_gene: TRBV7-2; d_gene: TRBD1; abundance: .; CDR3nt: TGTGCCAGCAGCTTGCAGGGGGCCCAACAAGAGACCCAGTACTTC; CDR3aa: CASSLQGAQQETQYF
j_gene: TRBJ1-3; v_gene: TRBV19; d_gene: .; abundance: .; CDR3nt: TGTGCCAGTAGTAAGCTACCAGGGGAATCTGGAAACACCATATATTTT; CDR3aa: CASSKLPGESGNTIYF
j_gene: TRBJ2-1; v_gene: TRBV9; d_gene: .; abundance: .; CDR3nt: TGTGCCAGCAGCGTAACAGGGTTGAGTGGGGAGCAGTTCTTC; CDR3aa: CASSVTGLSGEQFF
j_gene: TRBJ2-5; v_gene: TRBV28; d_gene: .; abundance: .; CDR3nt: TGTGCCAGCAACGCCCTAGGTCGGGGAGAGACCCAGTACTTC; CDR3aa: CASNALGRGETQYF
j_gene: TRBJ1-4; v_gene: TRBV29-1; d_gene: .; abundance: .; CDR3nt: TGCAGCGTTGGGTTACAGGAGACTAATGAAAAACTGTTTTTT; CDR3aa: CSVGLQETNEKLFF
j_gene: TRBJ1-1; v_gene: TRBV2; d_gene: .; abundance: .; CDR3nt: TGTGCCAGCAGGCTGTCGGGGAACACTGAAGCTTTCTTT; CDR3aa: CASRLSGNTEAFF
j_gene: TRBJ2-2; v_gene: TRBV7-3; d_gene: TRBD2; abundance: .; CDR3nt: TGTGCCAGCAGCCCTAGACTAGCGGGGAACACCGGGGAGCTGTTTTTT; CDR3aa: CASSPRLAGNTGELFF
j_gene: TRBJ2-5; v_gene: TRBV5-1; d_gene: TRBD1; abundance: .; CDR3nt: TGCGCCAGCAGCGCCGGGACAGGACCTTTGGAGACCCAGTACTTC; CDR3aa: CASSAGTGPLETQYF
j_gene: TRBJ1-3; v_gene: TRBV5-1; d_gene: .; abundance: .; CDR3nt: TGCGCCAGCAGATTAGAGAGCTCTGGAAACACCATATATTTT; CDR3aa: CASRLESSGNTIYF
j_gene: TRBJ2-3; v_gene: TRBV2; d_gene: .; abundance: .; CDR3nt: TGTGCCAGCAGTGAAGCGGGAGTCACAGATACGCAGTATTTT; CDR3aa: CASSEAGVTDTQYF
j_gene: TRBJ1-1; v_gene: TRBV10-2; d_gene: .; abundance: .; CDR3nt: TGCGCCAGCAGTGAGTCACGGAGTCCTGAAGCTTTCTTT; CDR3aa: CASSESRSPEAFF
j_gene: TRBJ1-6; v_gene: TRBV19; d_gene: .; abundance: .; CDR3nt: TGTGCCAGTACCCCGCAGTATAATTCACCCCTCCACTTT; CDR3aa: CASTPQYNSPLHF
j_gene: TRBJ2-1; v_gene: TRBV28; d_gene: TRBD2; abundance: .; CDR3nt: TGTGCCAGCAGTCGAGCGGGGGGAACATTCAATGAGCAGTTCTTC; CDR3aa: CASSRAGGTFNEQFF
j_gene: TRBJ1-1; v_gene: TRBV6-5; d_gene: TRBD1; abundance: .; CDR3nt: TGTGCCAGCAGAGTGGACAGGGCGACTGAAGCTTTCTTT; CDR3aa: CASRVDRATEAFF
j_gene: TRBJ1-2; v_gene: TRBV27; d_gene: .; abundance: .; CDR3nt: TGTGCCAGCAGCCTAAATGGACAGTTTAACTATGGCTACACCTTC; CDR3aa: CASSLNGQFNYGYTF
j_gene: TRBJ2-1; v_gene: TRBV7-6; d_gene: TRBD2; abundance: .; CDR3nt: TGTGCCAGCAGCCCAAACGCGGGCCGGGGGGTCTCCTACAATGAGCAGTTCTTC; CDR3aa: CASSPNAGRGVSYNEQFF
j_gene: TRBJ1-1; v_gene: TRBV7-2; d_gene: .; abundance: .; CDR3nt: TGTGCCAGCAGCCCCGCTCTGGGGCGCCCCACTGAAGCTTTCTTT; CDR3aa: CASSPALGRPTEAFF
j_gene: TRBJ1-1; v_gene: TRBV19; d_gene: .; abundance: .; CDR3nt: TGTGCCAGTAGCTCGACTGAAGCTTTCTTT; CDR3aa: CASSSTEAFF
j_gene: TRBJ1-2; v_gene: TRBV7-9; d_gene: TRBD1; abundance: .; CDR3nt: TGTGCCAGCAGCTTCGACACGAGACAGGGGCGAATGGGGGGCTACACCTTC; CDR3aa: CASSFDTRQGRMGGYTF
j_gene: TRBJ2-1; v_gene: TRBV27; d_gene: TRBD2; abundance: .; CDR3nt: TGTGCCAGCAGTTCCCCCCGCGGGGGGGGAAGTGAGCAGTTCTTC; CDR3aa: CASSSPRGGGSEQFF
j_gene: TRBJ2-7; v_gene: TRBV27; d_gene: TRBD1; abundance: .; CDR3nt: TGTGCCAGTTCCTTAGGACAGGGATCCTACGAGCAGTACTTC; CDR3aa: CASSLGQGSYEQYF